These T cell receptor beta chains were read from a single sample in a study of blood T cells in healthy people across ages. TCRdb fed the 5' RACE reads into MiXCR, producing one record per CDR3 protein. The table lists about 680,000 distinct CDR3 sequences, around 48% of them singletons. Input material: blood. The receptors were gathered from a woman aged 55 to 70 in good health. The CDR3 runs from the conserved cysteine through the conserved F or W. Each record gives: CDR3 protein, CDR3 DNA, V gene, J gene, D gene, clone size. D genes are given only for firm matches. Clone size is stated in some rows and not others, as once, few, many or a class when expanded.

CDR3aa: CASSPRVWDEQYF
CDR3nt: TGTGCCAGCAGCCCCAGGGTTTGGGACGAGCAGTACTTC
v_gene: TRBV7-3
j_gene: TRBJ2-7
d_gene: NA
abundance: NA

CDR3aa: CSADETGNYGYTF
CDR3nt: TGCAGTGCGGATGAGACAGGAAACTATGGCTACACCTTC
v_gene: TRBV20-1
j_gene: TRBJ1-2
d_gene: NA
abundance: NA

CDR3aa: CASSAGQRDIQYF
CDR3nt: TGTGCCAGCAGCGCGGGACAGAGGGACATTCAGTACTTC
v_gene: TRBV2
j_gene: TRBJ2-4
d_gene: NA
abundance: few

CDR3aa: CSVGTGEDSPLHF
CDR3nt: TGCAGCGTTGGGACAGGGGAGGATTCACCCCTCCACTTT
v_gene: TRBV29-1
j_gene: TRBJ1-6
d_gene: TRBD1
abundance: NA

CDR3aa: CASSARRASGSIDTQYF
CDR3nt: TGTGCCAGCAGTGCGCGCCGGGCTAGCGGGAGCATAGATACGCAGTATTTT
v_gene: TRBV27
j_gene: TRBJ2-3
d_gene: TRBD2
abundance: NA

CDR3aa: CASSMRGGTEAFF
CDR3nt: TGCGCCAGCAGCATGAGGGGGGGGACTGAAGCTTTCTTT
v_gene: TRBV5-1
j_gene: TRBJ1-1
d_gene: NA
abundance: NA

CDR3aa: CASRLMGQGNTGELFF
CDR3nt: TGTGCCAGCAGGCTGATGGGACAGGGGAACACCGGGGAGCTGTTTTTT
v_gene: TRBV28
j_gene: TRBJ2-2
d_gene: TRBD1
abundance: NA

CDR3aa: CASSADRGNNYGYTF
CDR3nt: TGTGCCAGCAGTGCGGACAGGGGGAATAACTATGGCTACACCTTC
v_gene: TRBV25-1
j_gene: TRBJ1-2
d_gene: TRBD1
abundance: few

CDR3aa: CASSPTTGMGEGEKLFF
CDR3nt: TGCGCCAGCAGCCCGACGACAGGGATGGGGGAAGGGGAAAAACTGTTTTTT
v_gene: TRBV5-1
j_gene: TRBJ1-4
d_gene: TRBD1
abundance: NA

CDR3aa: CASSPRASNEKLFF
CDR3nt: TGTGCCAGCAGCCCCAGAGCCTCTAATGAAAAACTGTTTTTT
v_gene: TRBV4-2
j_gene: TRBJ1-4
d_gene: NA
abundance: few

CDR3aa: CAWSPGFQETQYF
CDR3nt: TGTGCCTGGAGCCCGGGGTTCCAAGAGACCCAGTACTTC
v_gene: TRBV30
j_gene: TRBJ2-5
d_gene: NA
abundance: once

CDR3aa: CASSLSPSGSWETQYF
CDR3nt: TGCGCCAGCAGCTTGTCCCCTAGCGGGAGTTGGGAGACCCAGTACTTC
v_gene: TRBV5-1
j_gene: TRBJ2-5
d_gene: TRBD2
abundance: NA

CDR3aa: CASSGSAPYNEQFF
CDR3nt: TGTGCCAGCAGCGGTTCCGCGCCCTACAATGAGCAGTTCTTC
v_gene: TRBV7-9
j_gene: TRBJ2-1
d_gene: NA
abundance: NA

CDR3aa: CASSQTDAYNEQFF
CDR3nt: TGTGCCAGCAGCCAAACGGACGCCTACAATGAGCAGTTCTTC
v_gene: TRBV27
j_gene: TRBJ2-1
d_gene: NA
abundance: few

CDR3aa: CASSVDPGGLDTGELFF
CDR3nt: TGTGCCAGCAGCGTAGATCCGGGAGGGCTGGACACCGGGGAGCTGTTTTTT
v_gene: TRBV9
j_gene: TRBJ2-2
d_gene: TRBD2
abundance: NA

CDR3aa: CASRNRGPTYEQYF
CDR3nt: TGTGCCAGCAGAAACAGGGGACCCACCTACGAGCAGTACTTC
v_gene: TRBV28
j_gene: TRBJ2-7
d_gene: TRBD1
abundance: NA

CDR3aa: CASSPRNEQFF
CDR3nt: TGTGCCAGCAGCCCTCGGAATGAGCAGTTCTTC
v_gene: TRBV7-2
j_gene: TRBJ2-1
d_gene: NA
abundance: many

CDR3aa: CSASPSSGRESYNEQFF
CDR3nt: TGCAGTGCTAGCCCGTCGTCGGGGCGGGAGTCCTACAATGAGCAGTTCTTC
v_gene: TRBV20-1
j_gene: TRBJ2-1
d_gene: TRBD2
abundance: few

CDR3aa: CASSFLGQGTEAFF
CDR3nt: TGTGCCAGCAGCTTCCTGGGACAGGGGACTGAAGCTTTCTTT
v_gene: TRBV7-3
j_gene: TRBJ1-1
d_gene: TRBD1
abundance: NA

CDR3aa: CASSGLIAGNEQFF
CDR3nt: TGTGCCAGCAGTGGGTTAATAGCGGGGAATGAGCAGTTCTTC
v_gene: TRBV2
j_gene: TRBJ2-1
d_gene: TRBD2
abundance: NA

CDR3aa: CASNLGPLNGEQYF
CDR3nt: TGTGCCAGCAACTTGGGACCACTAAACGGAGAGCAGTACTTC
v_gene: TRBV7-2
j_gene: TRBJ2-7
d_gene: NA
abundance: NA

CDR3aa: CSVAAQGALRHKKLFF
CDR3nt: TGCAGCGTGGCGGCACAGGGGGCATTGAGGCATAAAAAACTGTTTTTT
v_gene: TRBV29-1
j_gene: TRBJ1-4
d_gene: TRBD1
abundance: NA

CDR3aa: CATSREALTDTQYF
CDR3nt: TGTGCCACCAGCAGAGAGGCTCTTACAGATACGCAGTATTTT
v_gene: TRBV15
j_gene: TRBJ2-3
d_gene: NA
abundance: NA

CDR3aa: CATSNNRGAAYEQYF
CDR3nt: TGTGCCACCAGCAACAACAGGGGAGCGGCGTACGAGCAGTACTTC
v_gene: TRBV15
j_gene: TRBJ2-7
d_gene: TRBD1
abundance: few

CDR3aa: CASSPSTNSYNEQFF
CDR3nt: TGTGCCAGCAGCCCGTCTACTAATTCCTACAATGAGCAGTTCTTC
v_gene: TRBV7-2
j_gene: TRBJ2-1
d_gene: NA
abundance: NA

CDR3aa: CSAITPDRRKETQYF
CDR3nt: TGCAGTGCTATAACCCCGGACAGAAGAAAAGAGACCCAGTACTTC
v_gene: TRBV20-1
j_gene: TRBJ2-5
d_gene: NA
abundance: NA

CDR3aa: CATSSNNRRGEQYF
CDR3nt: TGTGCCACCAGTTCCAATAACCGTCGGGGTGAGCAGTACTTC
v_gene: TRBV24-1
j_gene: TRBJ2-7
d_gene: NA
abundance: NA

CDR3aa: CASSPGGLAVSYNEQFF
CDR3nt: TGTGCCAGCAGTCCCGGGGGCCTAGCGGTTTCCTACAATGAGCAGTTCTTC
v_gene: TRBV28
j_gene: TRBJ2-1
d_gene: NA
abundance: once

CDR3aa: CASSYTHGSRETQYF
CDR3nt: TGTGCCAGCAGTTATACTCACGGTTCCAGAGAGACCCAGTACTTC
v_gene: TRBV6-5
j_gene: TRBJ2-5
d_gene: NA
abundance: few

CDR3aa: CASTQLVGAGETQYF
CDR3nt: TGTGCCAGCACCCAGCTGGTGGGGGCTGGAGAGACCCAGTACTTC
v_gene: TRBV7-2
j_gene: TRBJ2-5
d_gene: NA
abundance: NA

CDR3aa: CASSPAGGQSSYEQYF
CDR3nt: TGTGCCAGCAGTCCCGCGGGGGGCCAAAGCTCCTACGAGCAGTACTTC
v_gene: TRBV28
j_gene: TRBJ2-7
d_gene: TRBD2
abundance: NA

CDR3aa: CASSTSVGPDTQYF
CDR3nt: TGTGCCAGCAGCACTAGCGTTGGGCCAGATACGCAGTATTTT
v_gene: TRBV12-3/TRBV12-4
j_gene: TRBJ2-3
d_gene: TRBD2
abundance: NA

CDR3aa: CSAPRATSTDTQYF
CDR3nt: TGCAGTGCCCCCAGGGCGACTAGCACAGATACGCAGTATTTT
v_gene: TRBV20-1
j_gene: TRBJ2-3
d_gene: NA
abundance: NA

CDR3aa: CASSLSIQESYEQYF
CDR3nt: TGCGCCAGCAGCCTTTCTATCCAGGAAAGCTACGAGCAGTACTTC
v_gene: TRBV4-3
j_gene: TRBJ2-7
d_gene: NA
abundance: many

CDR3aa: CAWSVLTMNTEAFF
CDR3nt: TGTGCCTGGAGTGTACTGACAATGAACACTGAAGCTTTCTTT
v_gene: TRBV30
j_gene: TRBJ1-1
d_gene: NA
abundance: once

CDR3aa: CASSAPRTSSYGYTF
CDR3nt: TGTGCCAGCAGTGCGCCCCGGACAAGCAGCTATGGCTACACCTTC
v_gene: TRBV25-1
j_gene: TRBJ1-2
d_gene: NA
abundance: NA

CDR3aa: CASSFRSNSESSYNEQFF
CDR3nt: TGTGCCAGCAGCTTCCGATCGAATAGCGAAAGCTCCTACAATGAGCAGTTCTTC
v_gene: TRBV7-3
j_gene: TRBJ2-1
d_gene: NA
abundance: NA

CDR3aa: CASSHRTSGSINEQFF
CDR3nt: TGTGCCAGCAGCCACAGGACTAGCGGGAGTATCAATGAGCAGTTCTTC
v_gene: TRBV3-1
j_gene: TRBJ2-1
d_gene: TRBD2
abundance: few

CDR3aa: CASSFRWVSYNEQFF
CDR3nt: TGTGCCAGCAGCTTTAGGTGGGTCTCCTACAATGAGCAGTTCTTC
v_gene: TRBV7-2
j_gene: TRBJ2-1
d_gene: NA
abundance: many

CDR3aa: CASSQGTGGFPYEQYF
CDR3nt: TGTGCCAGCAGCCAGGGGACAGGGGGTTTTCCCTACGAGCAGTACTTC
v_gene: TRBV3-1
j_gene: TRBJ2-7
d_gene: TRBD1
abundance: NA

CDR3aa: CSADERESSYNEQFF
CDR3nt: TGCAGTGCCGATGAGCGGGAGAGCTCCTACAATGAGCAGTTCTTC
v_gene: TRBV20-1
j_gene: TRBJ2-1
d_gene: TRBD2
abundance: NA

CDR3aa: CSASGRGGRAKNIQYF
CDR3nt: TGCAGTGCTAGTGGTAGGGGTGGTAGGGCCAAAAACATTCAGTACTTC
v_gene: TRBV20-1
j_gene: TRBJ2-4
d_gene: NA
abundance: NA

CDR3aa: CASSLDLGSYGYTF
CDR3nt: TGTGCCAGCAGCTTAGATCTGGGGTCCTATGGCTACACCTTC
v_gene: TRBV7-2
j_gene: TRBJ1-2
d_gene: NA
abundance: few

CDR3aa: CASSTTGTTGELFF
CDR3nt: TGTGCCAGCAGTACCACTGGGACCACCGGGGAGCTGTTTTTT
v_gene: TRBV6-1
j_gene: TRBJ2-2
d_gene: NA
abundance: few

CDR3aa: CASTLGGLGGNEQFF
CDR3nt: TGTGCCAGCACCTTGGGTGGACTAGGGGGTAATGAGCAGTTCTTC
v_gene: TRBV28
j_gene: TRBJ2-1
d_gene: NA
abundance: NA

CDR3aa: CSASLGTGRFGYTF
CDR3nt: TGCAGTGCTAGTTTAGGCACGGGAAGGTTTGGCTACACCTTC
v_gene: TRBV20-1
j_gene: TRBJ1-2
d_gene: NA
abundance: few

CDR3aa: CASSSSGTGRDGYTF
CDR3nt: TGTGCCAGCAGTTCCTCCGGGACAGGGCGTGATGGCTACACCTTC
v_gene: TRBV12-3/TRBV12-4
j_gene: TRBJ1-2
d_gene: TRBD1
abundance: few

CDR3aa: CSVVEGYGRNTEAFF
CDR3nt: TGCAGTGTTGTGGAGGGCTACGGGAGGAACACTGAAGCTTTCTTT
v_gene: TRBV20-1
j_gene: TRBJ1-1
d_gene: NA
abundance: NA

CDR3aa: CASIPGQGVTDTQYF
CDR3nt: TGTGCCAGCATCCCGGGACAGGGAGTCACAGATACGCAGTATTTT
v_gene: TRBV27
j_gene: TRBJ2-3
d_gene: TRBD1
abundance: few

CDR3aa: CASSVGGDNQPQHF
CDR3nt: TGTGCCAGCAGCGTAGGGGGGGACAATCAGCCCCAGCATTTT
v_gene: TRBV9
j_gene: TRBJ1-5
d_gene: NA
abundance: NA

CDR3aa: CASSSALAGPYNEQYF
CDR3nt: TGTGCCAGCAGCTCAGCACTAGCGGGTCCTTACAATGAGCAGTACTTC
v_gene: TRBV7-6
j_gene: TRBJ2-7
d_gene: TRBD2
abundance: NA

CDR3aa: CSADKETQYF
CDR3nt: TGCAGTGCTGATAAAGAGACCCAGTACTTC
v_gene: TRBV20-1
j_gene: TRBJ2-5
d_gene: NA
abundance: once

CDR3aa: CATSAGTSGKTDTQYF
CDR3nt: TGTGCCACCAGCGCCGGGACTAGCGGGAAAACAGATACGCAGTATTTT
v_gene: TRBV24-1
j_gene: TRBJ2-3
d_gene: TRBD2
abundance: NA

CDR3aa: CASSRDGLAKNIQYF
CDR3nt: TGCGCCAGCAGCCGGGACGGGCTAGCCAAAAACATTCAGTACTTC
v_gene: TRBV5-1
j_gene: TRBJ2-4
d_gene: NA
abundance: NA

CDR3aa: CASSYRRSSYNEQFF
CDR3nt: TGTGCCAGCAGTTACCGGCGGAGCTCCTACAATGAGCAGTTCTTC
v_gene: TRBV6-2/TRBV6-3
j_gene: TRBJ2-1
d_gene: NA
abundance: NA